One sample yielded the 24 T cell receptor beta chains listed below, sequenced in a study of response to subunit inactivated influenza vaccine. In TCRdb, the RT-PCR reads were re-called with MiXCR into one record per CDR3 protein. The table shows about 570,000 distinct CDR3 sequences, with about 11% occurring only once. These records were also assigned to another study, of T cells expressing NK-cell markers. That work contributes: TCR beta libraries carry UMIs added by 5'RACE template switching.

The sample was PBMCs from blood, taken on the day of vaccination. The receptors come from a man aged 50 or older who received an inactivated influenza vaccine.

This chain connects TRBV18 to TRBJ2-1; TRBD2 aligns across 7 bases. The germline CDR1 and CDR2 sequences are KGHSH and LQKENI. The V gene end was trimmed by 6 bases and the J gene end by 6 bases; junction bases not matched to a gene: 8. The CDR3 covers 14 residues. The CDR3 here is CASSEAGTLNEQFF. CDR3 sequence (DNA): TGTGCCAGCTCCGAAGCGGGAACTCTCAATGAGCAGTTCTTC.

This CDR3 is CAISTAASYEQYF. CDR3 DNA: TGTGCCATCAGTACCGCAGCATCCTACGAGCAGTACTTC. The chain joins TRBV10-3 to TRBJ2-7; no clear D gene. This CDR3 has 13 amino acids. With 5 bases removed from V and 1 base from J, the gap between germline ends came to 9 bases. Germline CDR1 ENHRY, CDR2 SYGVKD.

This chain joins TRBV12-3 or TRBV12-4 and TRBJ1-1; TRBD1 aligns across 7 bases. The ends lost 7 bases at V and 0 bases at J; junction bases unmatched: 5. This CDR3 region has 14 residues. The CDR3 sequence is CASNQQGLNTEAFF. CDR3 DNA: TGTGCCAGCAACCAACAGGGGCTGAACACTGAAGCTTTCTTT.

This clonotype was seen ten or more times. An end of the junction does not agree with germline; a read error may underlie this. The V call is TRBV7-7, the J call TRBJ2-1, with 8 nucleotides matching TRBD1. There are 16 residues in the CDR3. Germline-derived CDR1 and CDR2 are SSHAT and FNYEAQ (reference sequence). CDR3 coding DNA: TGTGCTAGCAGCACTAAGACAGGGGAGTTCTACAATGAGCAGTTCTTC. This gives the protein CASSTKTGEFYNEQFF.

Only a few counts were recorded for this clonotype. This chain uses TRBV4-2 with TRBJ2-1; D may correspond to TRBD1 or TRBD2 (5 bases each). Trimming left V 3 bases short and J 5 bases short, with 23 bases between. Germline V CDR1 and CDR2: LGHNA, YNFKEQ. The CDR3 loop spans 18 amino acids. CDR3: CASSQTVGDLTGNNEQFF. The CDR3 region has the DNA TGTGCCAGCAGCCAGACAGTCGGGGATCTCACAGGAAACAATGAGCAGTTCTTC.

V and J are TRBV20-1 and TRBJ2-2; 11 bases line up with TRBD2. The germline CDR1 and CDR2 sequences are DFQATT and SNEGSKA (reference sequence). V lost 0 bases and J lost 0; bases outside the gene matches: 9. The CDR3 has 19 amino acids. DNA for the CDR3: TGCAGTGCTAGAGATCAAGGCACTAGCGGGAGCACGAACACCGGGGAGCTGTTTTTT. Translation gives CSARDQGTSGSTNTGELFF.

This sequence joins TRBV28 and TRBJ2-1; no reliable D call. Trimming removed 6 bases at V and 9 bases at J, with 9 bases between. Germline V gives CDR1 MDHEN, CDR2 SYDVKM. There are 11 residues in the CDR3. As DNA, the CDR3 is TGTGCCAGCAGCAAACCGTCTGAGCAGTTCTTC. This encodes CASSKPSEQFF.

This clonotype was detected ten times or more. The rearrangement links TRBV5-1 to TRBJ1-2; D is unclear. CDR3 length: 14 amino acids. Trimming took 0 bases from V and 0 from J, leaving 6 bases between them. Germline CDR1 is SGHRS and CDR2 is YFSETQ. CDR3 sequence (DNA): TGCGCCAGCAGCTTGGGAGGAACTAACTATGGCTACACCTTC. This translates into CASSLGGTNYGYTF.

This clonotype was recorded a few times. V usage is TRBV20-1 and J usage is TRBJ1-4; 7 nucleotides align to TRBD1. This CDR3 is built from 14 residues. Looked up from germline, CDR1 is DFQATT and CDR2 is SNEGSKA (reference sequence). J was trimmed by 8 bases and V by 1 base; bases with no gene match: 7. The CDR3 sequence is CSARARQGGEKLFF. The DNA of the CDR3 is TGCAGTGCTAGAGCTCGCCAGGGGGGGGAAAAACTGTTTTTT.

V gene TRBV5-1 combines with J gene TRBJ2-5, with a possible D match to TRBD2 (5 bases). Trimming took off 0 bases at V and 2 bases at J, with 17 bases between the two ends. This CDR3 is 17 amino acids long. Germline-derived CDR1 and CDR2 are SGHRS and YFSETQ. CDR3 in DNA: TGCGCCAGCAGCTTGGTCCTAGCTCGGAATTATCAAGAGACCCAGTACTTC. It codes for CASSLVLARNYQETQYF.

The chain carries TRBV7-8 and TRBJ2-1; no firm D call. Germline V lookup: CDR1 SGHVS, CDR2 FQNEAQ. V lost 1 base and J lost 0, with 13 bases in between. The CDR3 loop spans 17 amino acids. CDR3 sequence (DNA): TGTGCCAGCAGCTTAGTATCGGCTGTCTCCTCCTACAATGAGCAGTTCTTC. Its translation: CASSLVSAVSSYNEQFF.

V gene TRBV3-1 combines with J gene TRBJ1-6; D gene unclear. CDR1 and CDR2 (germline): LGHDT, YNNKEL (reference sequence). The CDR3 spans 14 residues. Trimming shortened V by 1 base and J by 6 bases, and 7 bases separated the two germline ends. The CDR3 DNA follows: TGTGCCAGCAGCCAAGTGGCCGGTAATTCACCCCTCCACTTT. Its protein product is CASSQVAGNSPLHF.

This clonotype was detected once. CDR3 region: CASSQDRLSQETQYF. The CDR3 DNA reads TGTGCCAGCAGCCAAGATCGGCTCTCACAAGAGACCCAGTACTTC. The chain links TRBV4-2 to TRBJ2-5; D is unresolved. CDR1 LGHNA and CDR2 YNFKEQ come from the germline V gene. V shed 0 bases and J shed 2 bases, with 10 bases lying between them. The CDR3 is made up of 15 amino acids.

The rearrangement links TRBV7-2 to TRBJ2-5; 10 nucleotides align to TRBD2. Unmatched junction bases numbered 5, after V lost 2 bases and J lost 2 bases. The CDR3 runs 16 residues. Germline V gene sequence: CDR1 SGHTA, CDR2 FQGNSA. CDR3 sequence (DNA): TGTGCCAGCAGCTTAAGTTCTAGCGGGGGACAAGAGACCCAGTACTTC. This codes for CASSLSSSGGQETQYF.

This clonotype was seen repeatedly, ten times or more. The chain combines TRBV9 with TRBJ1-1; D gene uncertain. This CDR3 is 11 amino acids long. Trimming shortened V by 4 bases and J by 11 bases, and 12 bases separated the two germline ends. CDR1 SGDLS and CDR2 YYNGEE come from the germline V gene. The CDR3 reads CASSPGREAFF. For the CDR3, the DNA is TGTGCCAGCAGCCCCGGGAGGGAGGCTTTCTTT. Supplemented by reference TRBV9 and TRBJ1-1, the full variable domain reads DSGVTQTPKHLITATGQRVTLRCSPRSGDLSVYWYQQSLDQGLQFLIQYYNGEERAKGNILERFSAQQFPDLHSELNLSSLELGDSALYFCASSPGREAFFGQGTRLTVV.

The chain is built from TRBV5-6 and TRBJ2-7; D possibly corresponds to TRBD2 (5 bases). With 0 bases removed from V and 7 bases from J, the gap between germline ends came to 20 bases. This CDR3 contains 16 residues. In germline, CDR1 is SGHDT, CDR2 YYEEEE. DNA of the CDR3: TGTGCCAGCAGCTTGGTGCCGGGGATGGACCTGGAAGAGCAGTACTTC. Translation gives CASSLVPGMDLEEQYF. The variable domain in full, completed from reference TRBV5-6 and TRBJ2-7, reads DAGVTQSPTHLIKTRGQQVTLRCSPKSGHDTVSWYQQALGQGPQFIFQYYEEEERQRGNFPDRFSGHQFPNYSSELNVNALLLGDSALYLCASSLVPGMDLEEQYFGPGTRLTVT.

This clonotype was seen more than once but under ten times. The chain couples TRBV19 to TRBJ2-6; unclear D gene. Trimming removed 3 bases at V and 4 bases at J, with 7 bases between. Germline CDR1 is LNHDA and CDR2 is SQIVND (reference sequence). CDR3 size: 14 residues. CDR3 sequence reads: CASSIISGANVLTF. The DNA for the CDR3 is TGTGCCAGTAGTATTATTTCCGGGGCCAACGTCCTGACTTTC.

Many counts were recorded for this clonotype. The V gene is TRBV20-1, the J gene TRBJ2-5; TRBD2 matches 9 bases. This CDR3 is built from 14 residues. V shed 3 bases and J 7 bases; nucleotides not matched to a gene: 9. CDR1 is DFQATT and CDR2 is SNEGSKA in the germline V gene (reference sequence). Here the CDR3 reads CSASPSGGPGTQYF. Written as DNA, the CDR3 is TGCAGTGCTAGTCCCAGCGGGGGGCCTGGGACCCAGTACTTC.

The sample holds many counts of this clonotype. The V and J genes are TRBV28 and TRBJ1-5; D ambiguous. Trimming took off 6 bases at V and 1 base at J, with 13 bases between the two ends. The CDR3 is 15 residues long. Germline V gene data show CDR1 as MDHEN and CDR2 as SYDVKM. The CDR3 reads CASRRFRESNQPQHF. For the CDR3, the DNA is TGTGCCAGCAGGCGATTTCGGGAGAGCAATCAGCCCCAGCATTTT. Full variable domain (remainder filled in from reference TRBV28 and TRBJ1-5): DVKVTQSSRYLVKRTGEKVFLECVQDMDHENMFWYRQDPGLGLRLIYFSYDVKMKEKGDIPEGYSVSREKKERFSLILESASTNQTSMYLCASRRFRESNQPQHFGDGTRLSIL.

This clonotype was counted between two and nine times. The gene calls are TRBV27 and TRBJ2-7, with TRBD1 matching 7 bases. This CDR3 is built from 15 residues. The germline V gene encodes CDR1 MNHEY and CDR2 SMNVEV (reference sequence). V lost 0 bases and J lost 0; bases outside the gene matches: 2. The CDR3 bases are TGTGCCAGCAGTTTATCGTGGGACAGCTCCTACGAGCAGTACTTC. Protein product: CASSLSWDSSYEQYF.

This clonotype was found many times. The CDR3 nucleotides read TGTGCCAGCAGCGTAGAATCTGCCGGGGAGCTGTTTTTT. This gives the protein CASSVESAGELFF. The J gene is TRBJ2-2, the V gene TRBV9; D gene uncertain. Per germline, CDR1 SGDLS and CDR2 YYNGEE. The CDR3 is made up of 13 amino acids. Deletions cut 0 bases from V and 6 bases from J, with 6 bases between.

V usage is TRBV10-3 and J usage is TRBJ2-2, with a weak D call TRBD2 (5 bases). Germline V CDR1 and CDR2: ENHRY, SYGVKD. The V and J ends lost 6 bases and 1 base respectively, with 12 bases between them. The CDR3 covers 15 residues. In DNA form, the CDR3 reads TGTGCCATCAGATCGTTGGACTGGAACACCGGGGAGCTGTTTTTT. Its translation: CAIRSLDWNTGELFF.

Only a few counts were recorded for this clonotype. The chain uses TRBV7-2 and TRBJ2-2; tentative D call: TRBD2 (6 bases). The germline V and J ends were trimmed by 5 bases and 1 base, with 11 bases remaining between them. CDR1 and CDR2 from the germline V gene are SGHTA and FQGNSA. The CDR3 totals 15 residues. This chain's CDR3 is CASSRLGGNTGELFF. DNA for the CDR3: TGTGCCAGCAGCCGCCTGGGGGGGAACACCGGGGAGCTGTTTTTT.

Only a few counts were recorded for this clonotype. The CDR3 spells CSARVMQGFQETQYF. The CDR3 DNA reads as TGCAGTGCTAGAGTGATGCAGGGGTTCCAAGAGACCCAGTACTTC. This chain uses TRBV20-1 with TRBJ2-5; D is possibly TRBD1 (6 bases). This CDR3 is 15 amino acids long. Trimming stripped 1 base from V and 1 base from J, with 13 bases between. Germline V lookup: CDR1 DFQATT, CDR2 SNEGSKA (reference sequence).